These T cell receptor beta chains were read from a single sample in a study of shared clonotypes between healthy human individuals. Assay: immunoSEQ multiplex PCR; the TCRdb copy retains only in-frame clones and omits some. This table has around 1.9 million clones, about 94% appearing once. The sequencing sample was made of naive CD8+ T cells from PBMCs. The receptors originated from a young man in good health. Some clones in this sample may be carry-over from other donors' samples. The CDR3 runs from the conserved cysteine through the conserved F or W. The order of the fields is V gene, J gene, D gene, clone size, CDR3 DNA, CDR3 protein. The D gene is left open where the match is weak. Clone size is stated in some rows and not others, as once, few, many or a class when expanded.

v_call: TRBV7-9
j_call: TRBJ2-7
d_call: -
clone_size: once
cdr3_nt: TGTGCCAGCAGCTCCCTCCCCGAGCAGTACTTC
cdr3_aa: CASSSLPEQYF

v_call: TRBV6-5
j_call: TRBJ1-1
d_call: -
clone_size: -
cdr3_nt: TGTGCCAGCAGTTACTCTTTGCGGAGGGTGACTGAAGCTTTCTTT
cdr3_aa: CASSYSLRRVTEAFF

v_call: TRBV19
j_call: TRBJ1-5
d_call: -
clone_size: -
cdr3_nt: TGTGCCAGTAGTATGACAGCCTCCAATCAGCCCCAGCATTTT
cdr3_aa: CASSMTASNQPQHF

v_call: TRBV27
j_call: TRBJ2-7
d_call: TRBD2
clone_size: -
cdr3_nt: TGTGCCAGCAGTGCAGGCCTAGCGGGAGGTTTTCCCTACGAGCAGTACTTC
cdr3_aa: CASSAGLAGGFPYEQYF

v_call: TRBV25-1
j_call: TRBJ2-2
d_call: TRBD1
clone_size: -
cdr3_nt: TGTGCCAGCAGTTGGACAGGGGGTAGGACCGGGGAGCTGTTTTTT
cdr3_aa: CASSWTGGRTGELFF

v_call: TRBV7-6
j_call: TRBJ2-1
d_call: TRBD2
clone_size: -
cdr3_nt: TGTGCCAGCAGCTTTTACAGCGGGAGGCCAGCGGATGAGCAGTTCTTC
cdr3_aa: CASSFYSGRPADEQFF

v_call: TRBV6-6
j_call: TRBJ2-7
d_call: TRBD1
clone_size: -
cdr3_nt: TGTGCCAGCAGTTTGGGACAGTACTACGAGCAGTACTTC
cdr3_aa: CASSLGQYYEQYF

v_call: TRBV5-1
j_call: TRBJ2-5
d_call: TRBD1
clone_size: -
cdr3_nt: TGCGCCAGCATGTTCTTTCCGGACAGGGGAGAGACCCAGTACTTC
cdr3_aa: CASMFFPDRGETQYF

v_call: TRBV7-2
j_call: TRBJ2-7
d_call: -
clone_size: -
cdr3_nt: TGTGCCAGCAGCCCTCACCCGAGGAGCGGGTTGTACGAGCAGTACTTC
cdr3_aa: CASSPHPRSGLYEQYF

v_call: TRBV28
j_call: TRBJ2-4
d_call: -
clone_size: -
cdr3_nt: TGTGCCAGCAGTCCCCAAGGACTGAATTTAGCCAAAAACATTCAGTACTTC
cdr3_aa: CASSPQGLNLAKNIQYF

v_call: TRBV5-1
j_call: TRBJ2-1
d_call: -
clone_size: -
cdr3_nt: TGCGCCAGCAGCTTGGGGAAAGATGTGAGCTCCTACAATGAGCAGTTCTTC
cdr3_aa: CASSLGKDVSSYNEQFF

v_call: TRBV9
j_call: TRBJ2-7
d_call: -
clone_size: -
cdr3_nt: TGTGCCAGCAGCGTAGGTAGCGCCTCCTACGAGCAGTACTTC
cdr3_aa: CASSVGSASYEQYF

v_call: TRBV7-9
j_call: TRBJ2-1
d_call: -
clone_size: -
cdr3_nt: TGTGCCAGCAGCACTCTAAGCGATGAGCAGTTCTTC
cdr3_aa: CASSTLSDEQFF

v_call: TRBV19
j_call: TRBJ2-7
d_call: -
clone_size: -
cdr3_nt: TGTGCCAGTAGTTACTCGACTGGGACCTACGAGCAGTACTTC
cdr3_aa: CASSYSTGTYEQYF

v_call: TRBV28
j_call: TRBJ1-2
d_call: -
clone_size: -
cdr3_nt: TGTGCCAGCAGCATACCCCCTGCGGGGGCCCTCTTC
cdr3_aa: CASSIPPAGALF

v_call: TRBV28
j_call: TRBJ1-2
d_call: -
clone_size: once
cdr3_nt: TGTGCCAGCAGTTTATTAGGGAGGAGTGAAGGCTACACCTTC
cdr3_aa: CASSLLGRSEGYTF

v_call: TRBV28
j_call: TRBJ2-7
d_call: -
clone_size: -
cdr3_nt: TGTGCCAGCAGTCGTGGCATCTCCTACGAGCAGTACTTC
cdr3_aa: CASSRGISYEQYF

v_call: TRBV15
j_call: TRBJ1-4
d_call: -
clone_size: -
cdr3_nt: TGTGCCACCAGCAGAGCCCGACAGCTTAATGAAAAACTGTTTTTT
cdr3_aa: CATSRARQLNEKLFF

v_call: TRBV7-8
j_call: TRBJ2-1
d_call: -
clone_size: -
cdr3_nt: TGTGCCAGCAGCCGGAGAAGCAATGAGCAGTTCTTC
cdr3_aa: CASSRRSNEQFF

v_call: TRBV7-8
j_call: TRBJ2-7
d_call: TRBD1
clone_size: few
cdr3_nt: TGTGCCAGCAGCCCGGACAGGGTGGACGAGCAGTACTTC
cdr3_aa: CASSPDRVDEQYF

v_call: TRBV5-4
j_call: TRBJ2-5
d_call: -
clone_size: -
cdr3_nt: TGTGCCAGCAGCTTCCGGGACGGCCAAGAGACCCAGTACTTC
cdr3_aa: CASSFRDGQETQYF

v_call: TRBV4-3
j_call: TRBJ2-7
d_call: -
clone_size: -
cdr3_nt: TGCGCCAGCAGCCAAGTAACAGCAGGCTACGAGCAGTACTTC
cdr3_aa: CASSQVTAGYEQYF

v_call: TRBV13
j_call: TRBJ1-1
d_call: -
clone_size: few
cdr3_nt: TGTGCCAGCAGCCCGGGGGAGACCATGAACACTGAAGCTTTCTTT
cdr3_aa: CASSPGETMNTEAFF

v_call: TRBV5-1
j_call: TRBJ1-1
d_call: -
clone_size: -
cdr3_nt: TGCGCCAGCAGCTTTGGTCTATCGTGGACTGAAGCTTTCTTT
cdr3_aa: CASSFGLSWTEAFF

v_call: TRBV28
j_call: TRBJ2-3
d_call: TRBD2
clone_size: -
cdr3_nt: TGTGCCAGCAGTTTCACCTTTAGCGGGGCCACAGATACGCAGTATTTT
cdr3_aa: CASSFTFSGATDTQYF

v_call: TRBV19
j_call: TRBJ2-7
d_call: TRBD2
clone_size: -
cdr3_nt: TGTGCCAGTAGTATAGCTCAACTAGCGGGAGTAAACGAGCAGTACTTC
cdr3_aa: CASSIAQLAGVNEQYF

v_call: TRBV9
j_call: TRBJ2-7
d_call: -
clone_size: -
cdr3_nt: TGTGCCAGCAGCGCCACAGGGCGGCGGGGCTCCTACGAGCAGTACTTC
cdr3_aa: CASSATGRRGSYEQYF